Below, 8 T cell receptor beta chains from the same sample are listed, as sequenced in a study of T cell changes during pregnancy in multiple sclerosis. Method: immunoSEQ multiplex PCR; TCRdb's copy keeps in-frame clones and lacks some. The table records tens of thousands of clones, over 80% of them present only once. Sequencing was performed on peripheral blood, taken in the third trimester of pregnancy. Source of these receptors: a female donor in good health, enrolled as a control in a pregnancy study.

V usage is TRBV11-3 and J usage is TRBJ2-1; TRBD2 matches 13 bases. CDR1 and CDR2 (germline): SGHNT, YENEEA. The CDR3 spans 16 residues. The V gene end was trimmed by 6 bases and the J gene end by 2 bases; junction bases not matched to a gene: 4. For the CDR3, the DNA is TGTGCCAGCAGTTTCACTAGCGGGGGGGCCTACAATGAGCAGTTCTTC. Translated, it gives CASSFTSGGAYNEQFF. The entire variable domain, with the rest obtained from reference TRBV11-3 and TRBJ2-1, is as follows: EAGVVQSPRYKIIEKKQPVAFWCNPISGHNTLYWYLQNLGQGPELLIRYENEEAVDDSQLPKDRFSAERLKGVDSTLKIQPAELGDSAVYLCASSFTSGGAYNEQFFGPGTRLTVL.

The genes are TRBV6-5 and TRBJ2-7; a possible D gene is TRBD2 (5 bases). Per the germline V gene, CDR1 is MNHEY and CDR2 is SVGAGI. The CDR3 totals 15 residues. V lost 6 bases and J 0 bases, leaving 15 bases between the germline ends. The DNA for the CDR3 is TGTGCCAGCAGCGAGGAACCAACTAGCTCCTACGAGCAGTACTTC. It specifies CASSEEPTSSYEQYF.

CDR3 region: CASSQGMGLWGAEAFF. DNA for the CDR3: TGCGCCAGCAGCCAAGGGATGGGCCTTTGGGGGGCTGAAGCTTTCTTT. The chain joins TRBV4-1 to TRBJ1-1, with D maybe TRBD1 (5 bases). This CDR3 has 16 amino acids. Per germline, CDR1 MGHRA and CDR2 YSYEKL. V was pared by 1 base and J by 6 bases, with 18 bases between.

The V gene is TRBV11-2, the J gene TRBJ2-7, with 8 bases aligning to TRBD1. Germline CDR1 reads SGHAT; CDR2 reads FQNNGV. The CDR3 has 14 residues. The trim removed 8 bases at V and 4 bases at J, leaving 10 bases unmatched. The CDR3 sequence is CASQPTGGRYEQYF. The DNA of the CDR3 is TGTGCCAGCCAACCTACAGGGGGGAGATACGAGCAGTACTTC.

The chain uses TRBV4-3 and TRBJ2-1, with D tentatively TRBD2 (6 bases). Germline CDR1 and CDR2: LGHNA and YSLEER. V lost 1 base, J lost 6 bases, and 28 bases lay in between. The CDR3 is made up of 20 amino acids. The CDR3 here is CASSQGAGTGPHMGLNEQFF. The CDR3, as DNA: TGCGCCAGCAGCCAAGGGGCCGGGACTGGGCCTCATATGGGACTCAATGAGCAGTTCTTC.

This chain connects TRBV12-5 to TRBJ2-7, with TRBD2 as a possible D gene (5 bases). Germline V gene sequence: CDR1 LGHNT, CDR2 FRNRAP. The CDR3 is 12 residues long. V shed 2 bases and J shed 6 bases, with 8 bases lying between them. CDR3 in amino acids: CASGLHGVEQYF. CDR3 nucleotide sequence: TGTGCTAGTGGTTTGCACGGGGTCGAGCAGTACTTC.

The CDR3 here is CASSPAWGQGEVTQYF. The CDR3 bases are TGTGCCAGCAGCCCCGCCTGGGGGCAGGGGGAAGTGACCCAGTACTTC. The chain links TRBV14 to TRBJ2-5; TRBD1 aligns across 7 bases. The CDR3 has 16 residues. J gave up 7 bases and V 4 bases, and 15 bases lay outside the gene matches. CDR1 and CDR2 from the germline V gene are SGHDN and FVKESK.

In this sample, this clone turned up once. V and J are TRBV4-3 and TRBJ2-5; 14 nucleotides match TRBD2. Trimming cost V 4 bases and J 5 bases; bases outside gene matches: 6. CDR3 length: 16 residues. Germline assignment: CDR1 LGHNA and CDR2 YSLEER. The CDR3 region is CASSPGLAGEGETQYF. For the CDR3, the DNA is TGCGCCAGCAGCCCGGGACTAGCGGGGGAGGGGGAGACCCAGTACTTC.